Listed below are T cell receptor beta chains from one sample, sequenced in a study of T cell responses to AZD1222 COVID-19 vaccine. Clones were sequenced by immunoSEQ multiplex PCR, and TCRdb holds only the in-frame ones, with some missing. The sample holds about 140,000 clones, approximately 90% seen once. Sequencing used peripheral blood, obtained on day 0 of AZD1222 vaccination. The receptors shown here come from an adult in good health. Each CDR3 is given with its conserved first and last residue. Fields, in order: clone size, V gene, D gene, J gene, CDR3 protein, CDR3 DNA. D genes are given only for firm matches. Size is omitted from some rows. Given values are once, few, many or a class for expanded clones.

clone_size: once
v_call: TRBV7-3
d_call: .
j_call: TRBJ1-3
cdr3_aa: CASSPGAGNTIYF
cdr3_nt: TGTGCCAGCAGCCCAGGGGCCGGAAACACCATATATTTT

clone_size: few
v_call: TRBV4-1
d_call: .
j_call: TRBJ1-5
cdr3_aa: CASSQGVSNQPQHF
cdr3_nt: TGCGCCAGCAGCCAAGGTGTTAGCAATCAGCCCCAGCATTTT

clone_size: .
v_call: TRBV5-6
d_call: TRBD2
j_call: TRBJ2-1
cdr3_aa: CASSLAGGPIYNEQFF
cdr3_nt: TGTGCCAGCAGCTTAGCGGGGGGGCCCATCTACAATGAGCAGTTCTTC

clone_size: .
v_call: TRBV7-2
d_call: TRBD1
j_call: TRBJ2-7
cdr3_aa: CASSPPDRVYEQYF
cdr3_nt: TGTGCCAGCAGCCCCCCGGACAGGGTTTACGAGCAGTACTTC

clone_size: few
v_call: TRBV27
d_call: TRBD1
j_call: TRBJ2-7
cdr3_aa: CASSHRGYEQYF
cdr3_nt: TGTGCCAGCAGCCACAGGGGCTACGAGCAGTACTTC

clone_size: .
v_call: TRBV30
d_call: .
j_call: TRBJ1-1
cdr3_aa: CAWSDRNTEAFF
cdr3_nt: TGTGCCTGGTCTGACAGGAACACTGAAGCTTTCTTT

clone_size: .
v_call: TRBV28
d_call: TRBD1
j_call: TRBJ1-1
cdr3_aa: CASVWDRVNTEAFF
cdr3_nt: TGTGCCAGCGTTTGGGACAGGGTGAACACTGAAGCTTTCTTT

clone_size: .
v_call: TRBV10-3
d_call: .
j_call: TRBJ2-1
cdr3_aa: CAILPQTVIGHNEQFF
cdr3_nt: TGTGCCATCCTCCCCCAAACGGTAATAGGGCACAATGAGCAGTTCTTC

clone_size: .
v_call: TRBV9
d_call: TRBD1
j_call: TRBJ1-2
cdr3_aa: CASSADRVYGYTF
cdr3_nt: TGTGCCAGCAGCGCAGACAGGGTTTATGGCTACACCTTC

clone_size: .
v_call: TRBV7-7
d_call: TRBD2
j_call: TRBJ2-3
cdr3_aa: CASSLDGTSGGPDTQYF
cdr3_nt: TGTGCCAGCAGCTTAGATGGGACTAGCGGGGGGCCAGATACGCAGTATTTT

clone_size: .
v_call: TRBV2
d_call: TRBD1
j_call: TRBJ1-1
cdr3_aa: CASSPTGVNTEAFF
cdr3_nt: TGTGCCAGCAGTCCGACAGGGGTGAACACTGAAGCTTTCTTT

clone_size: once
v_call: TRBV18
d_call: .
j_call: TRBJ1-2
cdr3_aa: CASADLPTGGYTF
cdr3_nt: TGTGCCAGCGCGGACCTTCCAACGGGGGGCTACACCTTC

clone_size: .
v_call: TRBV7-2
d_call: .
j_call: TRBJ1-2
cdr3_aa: CASSSQGLEGYTF
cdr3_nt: TGTGCCAGCAGCTCTCAGGGGTTGGAAGGCTACACCTTC

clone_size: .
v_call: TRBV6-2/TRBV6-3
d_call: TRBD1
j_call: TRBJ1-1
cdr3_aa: CASSYPTSGGESTEAFF
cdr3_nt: TGTGCCAGCAGTTACCCCACTTCAGGGGGAGAAAGCACTGAAGCTTTCTTT

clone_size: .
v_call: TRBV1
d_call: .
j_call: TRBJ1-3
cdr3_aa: CTSSQGPYSGNTIYF
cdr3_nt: TGCACCAGCAGCCAGGGGCCCTACTCTGGAAACACCATATATTTT

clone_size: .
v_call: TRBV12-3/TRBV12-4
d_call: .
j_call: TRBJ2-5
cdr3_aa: CASSFFRQETQYF
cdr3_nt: TGTGCCAGCAGTTTCTTCAGACAAGAGACCCAGTACTTC

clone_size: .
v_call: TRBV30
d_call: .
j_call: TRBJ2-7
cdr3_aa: CAWREKFGATEQYF
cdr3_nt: TGTGCCTGGAGGGAAAAATTCGGGGCTACCGAGCAGTACTTC

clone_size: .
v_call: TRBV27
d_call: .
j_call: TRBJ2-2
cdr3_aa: CASSPPSRTGELFF
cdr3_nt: TGTGCCAGCAGTCCTCCCTCTAGGACCGGGGAGCTGTTTTTT

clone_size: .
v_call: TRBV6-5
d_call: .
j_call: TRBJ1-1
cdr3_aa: CASSRGYTEAFF
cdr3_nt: TGTGCCAGCAGCCGCGGGTACACTGAAGCTTTCTTT

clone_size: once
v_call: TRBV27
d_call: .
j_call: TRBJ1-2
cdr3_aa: CASSVTGFRGYTF
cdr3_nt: TGTGCCAGCAGCGTAACAGGGTTTCGGGGCTACACCTTC

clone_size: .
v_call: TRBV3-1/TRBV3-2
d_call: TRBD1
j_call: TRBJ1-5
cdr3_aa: CASSGQGVRPQHF
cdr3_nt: TGTGCCAGCTCCGGACAGGGGGTCAGGCCCCAGCATTTT

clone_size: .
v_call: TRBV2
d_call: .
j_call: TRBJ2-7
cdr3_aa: CASSEGWGAEEQYF
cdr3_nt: TGTGCCAGCAGTGAAGGGTGGGGCGCGGAGGAGCAGTACTTC

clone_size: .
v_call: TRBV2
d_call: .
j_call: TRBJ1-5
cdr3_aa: CASSESGLGNQPQHF
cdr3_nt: TGTGCCAGCAGTGAGTCAGGTTTAGGCAATCAGCCCCAGCATTTT

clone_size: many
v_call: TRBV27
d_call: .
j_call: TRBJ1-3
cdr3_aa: CASSSTPTFDSGNTIYF
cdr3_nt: TGTGCCAGCAGTTCCACACCCACGTTTGACTCTGGAAACACCATATATTTT

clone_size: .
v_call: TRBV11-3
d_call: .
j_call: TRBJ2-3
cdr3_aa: CASTLAASTDTQYF
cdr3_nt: TGTGCCAGCACCTTAGCCGCCAGCACAGATACGCAGTATTTT

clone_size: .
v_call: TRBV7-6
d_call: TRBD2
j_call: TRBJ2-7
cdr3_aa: CASSLVGREMSYEQYF
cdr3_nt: TGTGCCAGCAGCTTAGTAGGGCGGGAGATGTCTTACGAGCAGTACTTC

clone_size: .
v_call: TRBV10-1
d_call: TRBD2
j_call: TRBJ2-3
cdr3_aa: CASSRSGTRIRFRPDTQYF
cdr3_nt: TGCGCCAGCAGTAGGAGCGGGACTAGGATCCGCTTTCGACCAGATACGCAGTATTTT

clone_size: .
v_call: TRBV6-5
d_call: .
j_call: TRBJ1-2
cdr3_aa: CASSSRMGTGGYTF
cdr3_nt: TGTGCCAGCAGTTCCCGTATGGGGACCGGCGGCTACACCTTC

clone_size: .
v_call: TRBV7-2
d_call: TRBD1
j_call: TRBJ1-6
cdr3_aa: CASSLQGAVSPLHF
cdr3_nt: TGTGCCAGCAGCTTACAGGGGGCGGTTTCACCCCTCCACTTT

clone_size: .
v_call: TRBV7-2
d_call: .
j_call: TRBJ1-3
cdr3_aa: CASSPARTVRNTIYF
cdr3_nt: TGTGCCAGCAGCCCAGCCCGGACAGTTAGAAACACCATATATTTT

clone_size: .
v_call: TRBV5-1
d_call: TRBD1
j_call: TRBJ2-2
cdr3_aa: CASSLQGGQANTGELFF
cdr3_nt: TGCGCCAGCAGCTTGCAAGGGGGACAGGCGAACACCGGGGAGCTGTTTTTT

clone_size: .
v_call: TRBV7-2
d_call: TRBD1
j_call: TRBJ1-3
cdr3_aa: CASSPRDRAGNTIYF
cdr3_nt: TGTGCCAGCAGCCCCCGCGACAGGGCAGGTAACACCATATATTTT

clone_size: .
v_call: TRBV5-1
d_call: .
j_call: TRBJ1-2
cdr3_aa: CASSLSVDTGYGYTF
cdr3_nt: TGCGCCAGCAGCTTGAGTGTCGACACCGGCTATGGCTACACCTTC

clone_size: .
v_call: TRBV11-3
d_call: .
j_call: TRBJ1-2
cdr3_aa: CASSLGGNGYTF
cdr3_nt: TGTGCCAGCAGCTTGGGAGGAAATGGCTACACCTTC

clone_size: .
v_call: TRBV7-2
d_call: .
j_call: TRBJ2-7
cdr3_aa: CASTSSYEQYF
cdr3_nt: TGTGCCAGCACTAGCAGCTACGAGCAGTACTTC

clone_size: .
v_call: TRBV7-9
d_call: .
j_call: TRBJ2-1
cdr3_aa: CAIPGGYYNEQFF
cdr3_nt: TGTGCCATTCCTGGCGGGTACTACAATGAGCAGTTCTTC

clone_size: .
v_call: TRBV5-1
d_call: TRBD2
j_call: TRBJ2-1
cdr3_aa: CASSLGSSGGYNEQFF
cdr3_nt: TGCGCCAGCAGCTTGGGGTCTAGCGGGGGCTACAATGAGCAGTTCTTC

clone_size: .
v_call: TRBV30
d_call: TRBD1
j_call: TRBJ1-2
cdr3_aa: CALTGDGNYGYTF
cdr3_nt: TGTGCCTTGACAGGGGATGGTAACTATGGCTACACCTTC

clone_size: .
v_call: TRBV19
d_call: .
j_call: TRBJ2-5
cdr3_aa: CASSRRGLTVPEETQYF
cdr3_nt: TGTGCCAGTAGTAGGAGGGGCCTGACAGTTCCGGAGGAGACCCAGTACTTC

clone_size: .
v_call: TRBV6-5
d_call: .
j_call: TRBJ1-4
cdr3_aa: CASILDPGNEKLFF
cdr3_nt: TGTGCCAGCATCCTGGACCCAGGAAACGAAAAACTGTTTTTT

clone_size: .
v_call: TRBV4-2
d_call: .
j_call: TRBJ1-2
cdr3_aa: CASSPLDGNYGYTF
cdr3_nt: TGTGCCAGCAGCCCGTTGGACGGAAACTATGGCTACACCTTC

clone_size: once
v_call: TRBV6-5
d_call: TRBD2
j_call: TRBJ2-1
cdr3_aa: CASSIGLAGVSEQFF
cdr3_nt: TGTGCCAGCAGCATCGGACTAGCGGGAGTTAGTGAGCAGTTCTTC

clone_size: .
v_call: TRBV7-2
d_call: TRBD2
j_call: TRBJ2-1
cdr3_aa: CASSSAGLAGAYNEQFF
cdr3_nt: TGTGCCAGCAGCTCTGCCGGACTAGCGGGAGCGTACAATGAGCAGTTCTTC

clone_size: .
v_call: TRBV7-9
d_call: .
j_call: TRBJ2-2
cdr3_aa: CASSSRDRDTGELFF
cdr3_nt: TGTGCCAGCAGCTCGCGGGACCGGGACACCGGGGAGCTGTTTTTT

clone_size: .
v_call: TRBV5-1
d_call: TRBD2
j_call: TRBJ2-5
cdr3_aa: CASSLIAGQETQYF
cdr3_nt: TGCGCCAGCAGCTTGATAGCGGGGCAAGAGACCCAGTACTTC

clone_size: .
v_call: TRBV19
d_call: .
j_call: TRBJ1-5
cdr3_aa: CATSPLGVSNQPQHF
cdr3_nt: TGTGCCACCTCCCCTTTAGGAGTCAGCAATCAGCCCCAGCATTTT

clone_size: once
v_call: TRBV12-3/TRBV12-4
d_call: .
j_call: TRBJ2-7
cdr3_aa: CASRNDPGTEQYF
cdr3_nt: TGTGCCAGCAGAAATGACCCCGGGACAGAGCAGTACTTC

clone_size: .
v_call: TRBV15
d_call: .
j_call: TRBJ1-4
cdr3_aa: CATSRDRAQKAFF
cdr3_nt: TGTGCCACCAGCAGAGATCGGGCCCAGAAGGCATTTTTT

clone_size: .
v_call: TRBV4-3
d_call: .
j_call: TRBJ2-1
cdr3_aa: CASSQDLRNEQFF
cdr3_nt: TGCGCCAGCAGCCAAGATCTGCGCAATGAGCAGTTCTTC

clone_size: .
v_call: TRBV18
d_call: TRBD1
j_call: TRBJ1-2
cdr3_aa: CASSPGLDRPYGYTF
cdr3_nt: TGTGCCAGCTCACCTGGTTTGGACAGGCCCTATGGCTACACCTTC

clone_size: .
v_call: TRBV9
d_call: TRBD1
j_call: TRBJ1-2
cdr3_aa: CASSVATGPNYGYTF
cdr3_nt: TGTGCCAGCAGCGTAGCGACAGGGCCTAACTATGGCTACACCTTC

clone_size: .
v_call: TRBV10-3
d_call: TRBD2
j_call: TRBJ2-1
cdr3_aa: CAISESLGRGINNEQFF
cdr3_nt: TGTGCCATCAGTGAGTCGCTCGGGCGGGGGATTAACAATGAGCAGTTCTTC

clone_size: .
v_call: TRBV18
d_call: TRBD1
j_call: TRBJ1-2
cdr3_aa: CASSPVQGALGGYTF
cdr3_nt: TGTGCCAGCTCACCAGTACAGGGGGCGCTGGGAGGCTACACCTTC

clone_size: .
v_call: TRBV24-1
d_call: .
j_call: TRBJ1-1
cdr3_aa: CATRAALNTEAFF
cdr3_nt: TGTGCCACCAGAGCAGCATTGAACACTGAAGCTTTCTTT

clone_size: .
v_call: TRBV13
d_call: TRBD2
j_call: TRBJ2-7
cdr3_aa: CASSLLAGAGEQYF
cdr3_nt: TGTGCCAGCAGCTTGCTAGCGGGAGCAGGAGAGCAGTACTTC

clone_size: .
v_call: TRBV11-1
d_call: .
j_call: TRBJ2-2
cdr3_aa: CASSLVGRGVGELFF
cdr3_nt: TGTGCCAGCAGCTTAGTCGGGCGGGGAGTCGGGGAGCTGTTTTTT

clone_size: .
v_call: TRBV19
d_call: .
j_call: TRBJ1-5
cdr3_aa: CASSYFDQPQHF
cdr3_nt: TGTGCCAGTAGTTACTTTGATCAGCCCCAGCATTTT